This T cell receptor beta chain was sequenced during a study of a mutant IDH1 vaccine in newly diagnosed glioma. Study-wide context: Investigators started vaccination 4-6 weeks after radiotherapy alone, or with temozolomide cycles. Treated individuals were approximately 62% male and around 38% female, averaging 40.4 years of age.

The time point: week 47, end of study. Alongside topical imiquimod, each dose of vaccine comprised 300 ug of mutant IDH1 20-mer peptide. V was clipped by 3 bases and J by 4 bases, with 5 bases between them. Germline CDR1 and CDR2: SGHDT and YYEEEE. The CDR3 length is 12 residues. Some clones are missing from TCRdb's copy, which holds only in-frame ones; the method was immunoSEQ multiplex PCR. The sample lists about 34,000 clones, 80% to 90% occurring once. This clone was recorded a few times. Its specificity is not known. The clonotype comes from a woman in her twenties or thirties with glioma. The chain carries TRBV5-6 and TRBJ1-5; D gene unclear. This specimen was PBMCs, taken from a glioma patient whose treatment included an IDH1 peptide vaccine. The CDR3 DNA sequence: TGTGCCAGCAGCTCCTTTAATCAGCCCCAGCATTTT. It encodes CASSSFNQPQHF.